The count of the clone carrying this T cell receptor beta chain is one. What it recognizes is unknown. Produced via immunoSEQ multiplex PCR; TCRdb's table is partial and in-frame only. The data hold around 1,300 clones, with about four fifths observed a single time. These data belong to a study of T cell repertoires in ileal Crohn's disease. For the study at large: Median disease duration was approximately eight years; 35% smoked at surgery. Every patient was operated on for stricturing (roughly 61%) or penetrating (about 40%) complications. General observations from the study: Endoscopic recurrence occurred in every patient whose clonality exceeded 26.8%.

V trimming: 2 bases; J trimming: 6 bases; junction bases outside the gene matches: 3. Per germline, CDR1 MNHEY and CDR2 SMNVEV (reference sequence). The CDR3 runs to 15 residues. Sequencing was carried out using ileal tissue. This chain links TRBV27 with TRBJ2-1, with TRBD1 matching 11 bases. This receptor was identified in an adult with Crohn's disease. The chain's CDR3 is CASSLAGTGGNEQFF. The DNA of the CDR3 is TGTGCCAGCAGTTTAGCCGGGACAGGGGGCAATGAGCAGTTCTTC.